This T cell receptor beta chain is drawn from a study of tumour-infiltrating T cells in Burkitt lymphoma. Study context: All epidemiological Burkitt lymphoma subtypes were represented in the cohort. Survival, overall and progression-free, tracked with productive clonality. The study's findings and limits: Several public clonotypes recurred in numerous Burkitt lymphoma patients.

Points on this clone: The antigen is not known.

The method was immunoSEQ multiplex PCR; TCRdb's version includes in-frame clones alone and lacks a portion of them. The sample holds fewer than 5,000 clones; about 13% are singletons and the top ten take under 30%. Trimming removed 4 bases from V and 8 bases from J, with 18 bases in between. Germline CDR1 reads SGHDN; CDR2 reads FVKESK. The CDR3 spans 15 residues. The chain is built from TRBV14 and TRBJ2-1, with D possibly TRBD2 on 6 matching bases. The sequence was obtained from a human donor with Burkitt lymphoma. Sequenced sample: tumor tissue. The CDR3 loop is CASSLRLRRGDEQFF. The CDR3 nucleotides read TGTGCCAGCAGCCTTAGGTTAAGGCGGGGCGATGAGCAGTTCTTC.